One sample yielded the 10 T cell receptor beta chains listed below, sequenced in a study of T cell repertoires in cytomegalovirus infection. TCRdb re-analysed the reads in MiXCR, keeping a single row per CDR3 protein. The sample has around 330,000 distinct CDR3 sequences, roughly 15% seen once. The specimen was PBMCs. These receptors came from a human donor in good health (CMV status not recorded). Some clones in this sample may be carry-over from other donors' samples.

The rearrangement uses TRBV29-1 and TRBJ2-3, with D perhaps matching TRBD1 or TRBD2 (5 bases each). This CDR3 region has 16 residues. Trimming removed 0 bases at V and 4 bases at J, with 17 bases between. Germline lookup yields CDR1 SQVTM and CDR2 ANQGSEA. The CDR3 sequence is CSVEDRGALGSDTQYF. The CDR3 region has the DNA TGCAGCGTTGAAGATCGAGGGGCCTTGGGTTCAGATACGCAGTATTTT.

This clonotype was counted at least ten times. The chain carries TRBV7-2 and TRBJ1-6; TRBD1 matches 7 bases. J lost 8 bases, V lost 5 bases, and 12 bases had no gene match. This CDR3 spans 16 amino acids. Germline V lookup: CDR1 SGHTA, CDR2 FQGNSA. The CDR3 protein is CASSGVPQGTDSPLHF. For the CDR3, the DNA is TGTGCCAGCAGCGGGGTTCCACAGGGGACGGATTCACCCCTCCACTTT.

This clonotype has only a few counts. The chain has TRBV12-3 or TRBV12-4 and TRBJ2-1; TRBD1 matches at 9 bases. The CDR3 is 13 amino acids. The ends lost 8 bases at V and 4 bases at J; junction bases unmatched: 3. CDR3 sequence (DNA): TGTGCCAGCGGGGGGACAGGGTACAATGAGCAGTTCTTC. This encodes CASGGTGYNEQFF.

The chain recombines TRBV10-3 with TRBJ2-7; D unresolved. With 0 bases removed from V and 4 bases from J, the gap between germline ends came to 13 bases. Germline V gene sequence: CDR1 ENHRY, CDR2 SYGVKD. The CDR3 runs 15 residues. CDR3 protein: CAISESIGRLYEQYF. The CDR3, as DNA: TGTGCCATCAGTGAGTCGATAGGAAGGCTTTACGAGCAGTACTTC.

This clonotype was seen a few times. V gene TRBV4-1 combines with J gene TRBJ1-3; weak D call: TRBD1 (6 bases). CDR1 is MGHRA, CDR2 YSYEKL, per germline. CDR3 size: 14 residues. V was cut by 0 bases and J by 5 bases, with 8 bases left in between. CDR3 amino acids: CASSQDGDRNTIYF. DNA for the CDR3: TGCGCCAGCAGCCAAGATGGGGACAGAAACACCATATATTTT.

For the CDR3, the DNA is TGCGCCAGCAGCTTCCGTGGTAGCTCTAGCACAGATACGCAGTATTTT. Its protein is CASSFRGSSSTDTQYF. The V gene is TRBV5-1, the J gene TRBJ2-3; D is unclear. The V end lost 2 bases, the J end lost 0 bases, and 13 bases lay between the germline ends. This CDR3 is 16 amino acids long. The germline gives CDR1 SGHRS, CDR2 YFSETQ.

This clonotype showed up just a few times. J is TRBJ1-2 and V is TRBV18; no firm D call. The CDR3 extends over 14 amino acids. Germline V gene lookup returns CDR1 KGHSH and CDR2 LQKENI. With 2 bases removed from V and 3 bases from J, the gap between germline ends came to 10 bases. CDR3 bases: TGTGCCAGCTCACCAAATCCCGGCTACTATGGCTACACCTTC. It is translated as CASSPNPGYYGYTF.

This sequence joins TRBV19 and TRBJ2-5; 15 bases are a match to TRBD2. Looked up from germline, CDR1 is LNHDA and CDR2 is SQIVND (reference sequence). Trimming at V came to 4 bases and at J to 2 bases, leaving 5 bases not matched to a gene. The CDR3 has 17 amino acids. The CDR3 protein is CASSTGLAGGQQETQYF. The CDR3 nucleotides are TGTGCCAGTAGTACGGGACTAGCGGGGGGCCAACAAGAGACCCAGTACTTC.

This clonotype occurred many times. This chain joins TRBV6-6 and TRBJ1-6, with D perhaps TRBD1 (6 bases). Between the trimmed V and J ends, which lost 0 bases and 10 bases, there was a span of 16 bases. The CDR3 has 16 amino acids. CDR1 MNHNY and CDR2 SVGAGI come from the germline V gene (reference sequence). CDR3 in DNA: TGTGCCAGCAGTTACTCCATGGACAGCCCGAGGTCACCCCTCCACTTT. Residues: CASSYSMDSPRSPLHF.

This clonotype was detected ten times or more. The chain has TRBV7-2 and TRBJ2-5; TRBD2 is a possible D gene (5 bases). V was clipped by 5 bases and J by 1 base, with 17 bases between them. This CDR3 spans 16 amino acids. The germline gives CDR1 SGHTA, CDR2 FQGNSA. CDR3 sequence reads: CASSPNHPGSQETQYF. CDR3 bases: TGTGCCAGCAGCCCCAACCATCCGGGATCCCAAGAGACCCAGTACTTC.